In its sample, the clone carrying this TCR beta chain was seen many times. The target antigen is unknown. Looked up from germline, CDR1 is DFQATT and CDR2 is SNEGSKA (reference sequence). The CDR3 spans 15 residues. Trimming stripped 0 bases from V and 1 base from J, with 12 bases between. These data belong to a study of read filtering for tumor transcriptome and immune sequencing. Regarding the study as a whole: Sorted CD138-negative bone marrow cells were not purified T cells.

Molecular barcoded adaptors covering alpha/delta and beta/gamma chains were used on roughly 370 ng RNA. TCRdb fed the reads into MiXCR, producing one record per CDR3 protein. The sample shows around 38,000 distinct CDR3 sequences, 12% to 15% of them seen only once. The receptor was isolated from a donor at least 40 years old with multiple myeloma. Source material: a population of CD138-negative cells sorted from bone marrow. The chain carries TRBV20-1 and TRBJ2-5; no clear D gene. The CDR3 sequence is CSAREFLGLQETQYF. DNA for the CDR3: TGCAGTGCTAGAGAATTCCTAGGGCTCCAAGAGACCCAGTACTTC.